Listed here is a single TCR beta chain. This clone was counted between two and nine times. What this receptor recognizes is not known. Per-base qualities were not stored, and no clone one base away is much larger. Per the germline V gene (reference sequence), SEHNR is the CDR1 and FQNEAQ is the CDR2. V gives up 5 bases and J gives up 0 bases, and the segment between their germline ends measures 14 bases. The CDR3 contains 15 residues, cysteine and phenylalanine counted. Only the CDR3 portion is preserved as DNA: 45 bases, with reading frame beginning at the first base. The twin pairs came from the European Cystic Fibrosis Twin and Sibling Study Cohort, a cohort that recruited patients from approximately 160 CF clinics across 14 European countries. Zygosity and CFTR genotype were verified in-house, with zygosity tested by multiplex PCR of nine short tandem repeat loci. Peripheral blood was sampled from each twin, with clinical parameters recorded on the day of blood sampling. Phenol/chloroform extraction was used to isolate genomic DNA from peripheral blood cells, and the DNA was then kept in TE buffer at 4 degrees C.

This record belongs to a study of monozygotic twins with cystic fibrosis (dated by TCRdb to the early 2020s). Background on the whole study: Barcoded libraries were made from about 2.7 micrograms of fragmented DNA using approximately 15 PCR cycles. The cohort included ten female and six male twin pairs, mostly children and adolescents, aged roughly 2.0 to 40 years with a median of 9.1 years. Data for three of the twin pairs had been reported earlier in a different context. To assess genetic influence on V and J gene usage, the study compared TCR beta repertoires within and across 16 monozygotic twin pairs with cystic fibrosis. On the day blood was drawn, the twins' weight-for-height and FEVPerc (FEV1 disease centile) were ranked against those of the 1,100 or so cohort participants. What the study reported, not specific to this receptor: Significantly higher nucleotide-identical clonotype sharing was observed within monozygotic CF twin pairs than between unrelated CF individuals (P = 0.000026, Mann-Whitney). Simpson clonality was generally low (median about 0.0087), which suggests a naive-dominated repertoire, and clonality was higher in the most severely affected patients. In 13 of 16 pairs, V gene usage most closely resembled the co-twin's, and the same held for J usage in 8 of 16 pairs, a pattern suggesting genetic constraints. No association turned up between shared CDR3 numbers and age, concordance or disease severity, and the cohort was small.

TCR beta CDR3 regions were amplified by multiplex PCR with the immunoSEQ immune profiling system according to the manufacturer's instructions. An Illumina NextSeq system was used for sequencing. Concerning the study's data processing: Sequence data were processed on the immunoSEQ Analyzer platform, and clonality was computed as the square root of Simpson's index of productive rearrangements. Jensen-Shannon distance served as the measure of similarity in V and J usage, while OLGA was used to compute CDR3 generation probabilities. The researchers looked up shared CDR3 sequences in the immuneACCESS database (August 2020) and in VDJdb (December 2020). This is the immuneACCESS table as TCRdb keeps it, with only in-frame sequences that have V and J called. A part of the clones is gone; compared with another copy, unresolved V genes explain less than half, and the rest is unexplained. For V, J and clone size, that table is used; D and trimming come from the DNA. In all, the sample holds around 23,000 clones, and around 93% of those were seen once. The ten largest clonotypes hold under 0.35% of the sample.

In this chain, TRBV7-9 is recombined with TRBJ2-7, with the D gene uncertain. The receptor comes from a girl aged 2 to 10 with cystic fibrosis. The sample taken for sequencing was blood. The DNA reads TGTGCCAGCAGCATCGGTCCCGTAAGCTCCTACGAGCAGTACTTC. Its translation is CASSIGPVSSYEQYF.